This TCR beta chain was identified during a study of T cell changes during pregnancy in multiple sclerosis. The CDR3 loop spans 14 amino acids. Germline V gene lookup returns CDR1 GTSNPN and CDR2 SVGIG (reference sequence). V lost 3 bases, J lost 5 bases, and 6 bases stayed unmatched. Measured with immunoSEQ multiplex PCR; TCRdb has only the in-frame clones, and not every one. The sample includes 55,000 to 80,000 clones, 90% of them seen just once. The receptor was derived from a female donor in good health, enrolled as a control in a pregnancy study. Sample: peripheral blood, taken after pregnancy. V is TRBV30 and J is TRBJ2-2; 7 bases agree with TRBD1. CDR3 DNA sequence: TGTGCCTGGAGGGTAGCAGGGGGAACCGGGGAGCTGTTTTTT. Translated: CAWRVAGGTGELFF. Together with reference TRBV30 and TRBJ2-2, the CDR3 gives the full variable domain: SQTIHQWPATLVQPVGSPLSLECTVEGTSNPNLYWYRQAAGRGLQLLFYSVGIGQISSEVPQNLSASRPQDRQFILSSKKLLLSDSGFYLCAWRVAGGTGELFFGEGSRLTVL.